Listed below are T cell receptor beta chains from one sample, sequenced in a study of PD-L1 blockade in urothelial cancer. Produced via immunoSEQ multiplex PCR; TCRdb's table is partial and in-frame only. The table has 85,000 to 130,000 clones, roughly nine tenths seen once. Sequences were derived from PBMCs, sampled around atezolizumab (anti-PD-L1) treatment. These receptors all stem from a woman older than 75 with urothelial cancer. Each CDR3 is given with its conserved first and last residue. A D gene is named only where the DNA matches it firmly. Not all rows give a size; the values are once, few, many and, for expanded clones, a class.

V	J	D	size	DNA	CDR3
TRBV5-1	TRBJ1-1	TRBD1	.	TGCGCCAGCAGCGGGGGACAGGAGAACACTGAAGCTTTCTTT	CASSGGQENTEAFF
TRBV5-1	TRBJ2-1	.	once	TGCGCCAGCAGCTTGGGGGAGTTCGGAAATGAGCAGTTCTTC	CASSLGEFGNEQFF
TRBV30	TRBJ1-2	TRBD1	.	TGTGCCTGGCACCAAAATCATCGCGGGACAGTGGGATATGGCTACACCTTC	CAWHQNHRGTVGYGYTF
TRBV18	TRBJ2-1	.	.	TGTGCCAGCTCAACTTCGATCGTGAGGTACAATGAGCAGTTCTTC	CASSTSIVRYNEQFF
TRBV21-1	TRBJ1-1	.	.	TGTGCCAGCAGCAGAACCCGGGACTGGATGAACACTGAAGCTTTCTTT	CASSRTRDWMNTEAFF
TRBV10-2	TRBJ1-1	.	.	TGCGCCAGCAGTGTCCCGGACAAAGGGCGAACTGAAGCTTTCTTT	CASSVPDKGRTEAFF
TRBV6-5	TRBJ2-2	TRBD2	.	TGTGCCAGCAGTTACGGGGGGGGGATCACCGGGGAGCTGTTTTTT	CASSYGGGITGELFF
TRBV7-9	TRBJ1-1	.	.	TGTGCCAGCAGCTTAGGCCCACAGGGTGAAGCTTTCTTT	CASSLGPQGEAFF
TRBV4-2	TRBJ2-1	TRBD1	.	TGTGCCAGCAGCCAAGACGACAGGGACCTCAATGAGCAGTTCTTC	CASSQDDRDLNEQFF
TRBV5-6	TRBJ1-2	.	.	TGTGCCAGCAGCTTGTCGGGGGGAGGTGGCTACACCTTC	CASSLSGGGGYTF
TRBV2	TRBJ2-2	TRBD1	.	TGTGCCACCAACAGGGGGCTAGCGAACACCGGGGAGCTGTTTTTT	CATNRGLANTGELFF
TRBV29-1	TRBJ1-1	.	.	TGCAGCGTTAAGGGGTACACTGAAGCTTTCTTT	CSVKGYTEAFF
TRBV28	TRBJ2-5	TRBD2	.	TGTGCCAGCAGTTCTAGCGGGTACCAAGAGACCCAGTACTTC	CASSSSGYQETQYF
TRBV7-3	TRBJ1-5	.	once	TGTGCCAGCAGCTTTTCGACACCTTATAGCAATCAGCCCCAGCATTTT	CASSFSTPYSNQPQHF
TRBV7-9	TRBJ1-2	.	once	TGTGCCAGCAGCGAACGGACAGTTTATGGCTACACCTTC	CASSERTVYGYTF
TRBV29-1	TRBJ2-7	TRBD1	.	TGCAGCGTTGTGTGGCAGGGGGACTACGAGCAGTACTTC	CSVVWQGDYEQYF
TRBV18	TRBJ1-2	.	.	TGTGCCAGCTCATCAGGACAGCCATATGGCTACACCTTC	CASSSGQPYGYTF
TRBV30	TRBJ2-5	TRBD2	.	TGTGCCTGGAGTGCCCTTGCGGGAGCCCAGGAGACCCAGTACTTC	CAWSALAGAQETQYF
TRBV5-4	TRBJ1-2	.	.	TGTGCCAGCCTTAATGACCTAGCTAACTATGGCTACACCTTC	CASLNDLANYGYTF
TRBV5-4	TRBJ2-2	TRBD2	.	TGTGCCAGCAGCTTGGACGGGAGGGCCGGGGAGCTGTTTTTT	CASSLDGRAGELFF
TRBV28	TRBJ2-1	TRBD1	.	TGTGCCAGCAGCCTGGGGACAGGGGGCATGAAAATTGAGCAGTTCTTC	CASSLGTGGMKIEQFF
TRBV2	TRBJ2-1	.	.	TGTGCCAGCAGCCCCACTAGCTACAATGAGCAGTTCTTC	CASSPTSYNEQFF
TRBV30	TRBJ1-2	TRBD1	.	TGTGCCTGGAGTCCTCAGGGGGAGAAGGGCTACACCTTC	CAWSPQGEKGYTF
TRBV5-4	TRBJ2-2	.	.	TGTGCCAGCAGCTTGGGGAATTCGGGCACCGGGGAGCTGTTTTTT	CASSLGNSGTGELFF
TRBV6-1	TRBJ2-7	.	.	TGTGCCTCCTTCGGCTACGAGCAGTACTTC	CASFGYEQYF
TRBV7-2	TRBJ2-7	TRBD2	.	TGTGCCAGCAGCCCGTCTAGCGGGAGCTTGTACTTC	CASSPSSGSLYF
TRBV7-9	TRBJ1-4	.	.	TGTGCCAGCGGGCTTGGAGAAAAACTGTTTTTT	CASGLGEKLFF
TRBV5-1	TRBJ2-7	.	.	TGCGCCAGCAGCTTGGGTGGCGGGTCGAACTACGAGCAGTACTTC	CASSLGGGSNYEQYF
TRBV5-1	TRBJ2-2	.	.	TGCGCCAGCGAGAGCAAAACCGGGGAGCTGTTTTTT	CASESKTGELFF
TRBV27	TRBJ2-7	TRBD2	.	TGTGCCAGCAGTTTACCGGGACTAGCGGCCTCCTCCTACGAGCAGTACTTC	CASSLPGLAASSYEQYF
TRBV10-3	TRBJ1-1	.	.	TGTGCCATCAGGACCGCGGGCACTGAAGCTTTCTTT	CAIRTAGTEAFF
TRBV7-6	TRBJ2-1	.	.	TGTGCCAGCAGCTTACGGGAGCTAGTTTACAATGAGCAGTTCTTC	CASSLRELVYNEQFF